A selection of T cell receptor beta chains follows, all from one sample in a study of T cells after yellow fever vaccination. TCRdb itself ran the 5' RACE reads through MiXCR, one entry per CDR3 protein. Among about 340,000 distinct CDR3 sequences listed, about 4% were seen once. Sequenced here: PBMCs, sampled 5 days after the yellow fever booster vaccination. The origin of the receptors is a man younger than 35 who received the YFV17D yellow fever vaccine. Both conserved end residues are trimmed from each CDR3. Some rows mark clone size as missing; the rest say once, few, many or name a class of expanded clone.

TRBJ2-1 | TRBV5-1 | . | 13 | ASSLVAGGLNEQF
TRBJ2-5 | TRBV5-1 | . | 13 | ASSPSRQAKETQY
TRBJ1-5 | TRBV18 | many | 15 | ASSPLGGRVGNQPQH
TRBJ1-4 | TRBV20-1 | many | 13 | SARDPTGAAEKLF
TRBJ2-1 | TRBV18 | many | 11 | ASSPSAYNEQF
TRBJ2-3 | TRBV27 | few | 11 | ASSLYGLGTQY
TRBJ2-2 | TRBV5-1 | . | 13 | ASSLVSGGNGELF
TRBJ2-5 | TRBV5-1 | few | 12 | ASSLRPSQETQY
TRBJ1-4 | TRBV6-1 | few | 11 | ASTGFQSEKLF
TRBJ1-2 | TRBV2 | few | 13 | ASSERSGTFYGYT
TRBJ2-6 | TRBV27 | . | 17 | ASSFGKRGRIPGANVLT
TRBJ2-1 | TRBV29-1 | . | 15 | SVEDLGRLADYNEQF
TRBJ1-1 | TRBV20-1 | many | 11 | SARTRGDGEAF
TRBJ1-5 | TRBV20-1 | . | 12 | SASRDRGRQPQH
TRBJ2-2 | TRBV7-9 | few | 12 | ASLRQENTGELF
TRBJ1-5 | TRBV3-1 | . | 12 | ASSDGQAHQPQH
TRBJ2-1 | TRBV7-9 | many | 11 | ASRTEGGNEQF
TRBJ2-3 | TRBV5-1 | many | 15 | ASSWLTAGLGTDTQY
TRBJ1-1 | TRBV5-6 | . | 10 | ASSLGDRRAF
TRBJ1-2 | TRBV30 | few | 10 | AWSDRAYGYT
TRBJ2-4 | TRBV6-2/TRBV6-3 | . | 16 | ASSSLPQTGIAKNIQY
TRBJ1-1 | TRBV18 | few | 10 | ASSPRLDEAF
TRBJ2-1 | TRBV29-1 | many | 8 | SVGEQEQF
TRBJ2-4 | TRBV24-1 | many | 13 | ATSEDRDPKNIQY
TRBJ2-7 | TRBV6-2/TRBV6-3 | few | 13 | ASSYPSGLTYEQY
TRBJ2-2 | TRBV9 | . | 13 | ASSVGQSNTGELF
TRBJ1-2 | TRBV5-4 | many | 14 | ASTTGGGQGNYGYT
TRBJ1-5 | TRBV6-5 | many | 11 | ASSYYGGQPQH
TRBJ2-3 | TRBV24-1 | . | 13 | ATSDRTGVTDTQY
TRBJ1-1 | TRBV20-1 | few | 14 | SARDARAGQGLEAF
TRBJ2-4 | TRBV20-1 | few | 11 | SARVGGANIQY
TRBJ1-2 | TRBV5-1 | few | 13 | ASSRTAGMENGYT
TRBJ2-1 | TRBV7-2 | few | 11 | ASSWEGRNEQF
TRBJ1-5 | TRBV27 | . | 11 | ASSLNDNQPQH
TRBJ1-1 | TRBV9 | many | 12 | ASSVEGGNTEAF
TRBJ1-1 | TRBV18 | . | 12 | ASSHDRGGTEAF
TRBJ1-2 | TRBV5-1 | many | 11 | ASSFGTPYGYT
TRBJ1-1 | TRBV10-3 | many | 11 | AINFQGGTEAF
TRBJ2-5 | TRBV6-5 | . | 12 | ASSYTSERGTQY
TRBJ2-7 | TRBV5-1 | few | 12 | ASSFETGYYEQY
TRBJ1-2 | TRBV12-3/TRBV12-4 | many | 11 | ASSLGQGVGYT
TRBJ1-5 | TRBV6-1 | few | 15 | ASSDKGITNSNQPQH
TRBJ2-5 | TRBV28 | . | 12 | ASTSGGGSWTQY
TRBJ2-1 | TRBV4-1 | many | 13 | ASSRAGGFVDEQF
TRBJ2-1 | TRBV6-6 | . | 13 | ASKGRDTAYNEQF
TRBJ2-4 | TRBV11-1 | many | 13 | ASSSSDRAKNIQY
TRBJ1-6 | TRBV5-6 | . | 14 | ASSLGSGGDNSPLH
TRBJ2-7 | TRBV5-1 | . | 14 | ASSPLAGQGIYEQY
TRBJ1-1 | TRBV7-2 | many | 12 | ASSFRGGGTEAF
TRBJ2-1 | TRBV6-4 | . | 11 | ASSGEEGNEQF
TRBJ2-3 | TRBV12-3/TRBV12-4 | many | 13 | ASSPDRGTTDTQY
TRBJ2-2 | TRBV5-6 | . | 15 | ASSPLPGRENTGELF
TRBJ1-2 | TRBV24-1 | . | 12 | ATSETGTGYGYT
TRBJ2-5 | TRBV25-1 | many | 11 | ASGGTSGLTQY
TRBJ2-4 | TRBV12-3/TRBV12-4 | few | 10 | ASRVYYSNCL
TRBJ2-7 | TRBV11-2 | many | 12 | ASSPQGYGYEQY
TRBJ2-7 | TRBV6-5 | few | 14 | ASSYSGTSGAYEQY